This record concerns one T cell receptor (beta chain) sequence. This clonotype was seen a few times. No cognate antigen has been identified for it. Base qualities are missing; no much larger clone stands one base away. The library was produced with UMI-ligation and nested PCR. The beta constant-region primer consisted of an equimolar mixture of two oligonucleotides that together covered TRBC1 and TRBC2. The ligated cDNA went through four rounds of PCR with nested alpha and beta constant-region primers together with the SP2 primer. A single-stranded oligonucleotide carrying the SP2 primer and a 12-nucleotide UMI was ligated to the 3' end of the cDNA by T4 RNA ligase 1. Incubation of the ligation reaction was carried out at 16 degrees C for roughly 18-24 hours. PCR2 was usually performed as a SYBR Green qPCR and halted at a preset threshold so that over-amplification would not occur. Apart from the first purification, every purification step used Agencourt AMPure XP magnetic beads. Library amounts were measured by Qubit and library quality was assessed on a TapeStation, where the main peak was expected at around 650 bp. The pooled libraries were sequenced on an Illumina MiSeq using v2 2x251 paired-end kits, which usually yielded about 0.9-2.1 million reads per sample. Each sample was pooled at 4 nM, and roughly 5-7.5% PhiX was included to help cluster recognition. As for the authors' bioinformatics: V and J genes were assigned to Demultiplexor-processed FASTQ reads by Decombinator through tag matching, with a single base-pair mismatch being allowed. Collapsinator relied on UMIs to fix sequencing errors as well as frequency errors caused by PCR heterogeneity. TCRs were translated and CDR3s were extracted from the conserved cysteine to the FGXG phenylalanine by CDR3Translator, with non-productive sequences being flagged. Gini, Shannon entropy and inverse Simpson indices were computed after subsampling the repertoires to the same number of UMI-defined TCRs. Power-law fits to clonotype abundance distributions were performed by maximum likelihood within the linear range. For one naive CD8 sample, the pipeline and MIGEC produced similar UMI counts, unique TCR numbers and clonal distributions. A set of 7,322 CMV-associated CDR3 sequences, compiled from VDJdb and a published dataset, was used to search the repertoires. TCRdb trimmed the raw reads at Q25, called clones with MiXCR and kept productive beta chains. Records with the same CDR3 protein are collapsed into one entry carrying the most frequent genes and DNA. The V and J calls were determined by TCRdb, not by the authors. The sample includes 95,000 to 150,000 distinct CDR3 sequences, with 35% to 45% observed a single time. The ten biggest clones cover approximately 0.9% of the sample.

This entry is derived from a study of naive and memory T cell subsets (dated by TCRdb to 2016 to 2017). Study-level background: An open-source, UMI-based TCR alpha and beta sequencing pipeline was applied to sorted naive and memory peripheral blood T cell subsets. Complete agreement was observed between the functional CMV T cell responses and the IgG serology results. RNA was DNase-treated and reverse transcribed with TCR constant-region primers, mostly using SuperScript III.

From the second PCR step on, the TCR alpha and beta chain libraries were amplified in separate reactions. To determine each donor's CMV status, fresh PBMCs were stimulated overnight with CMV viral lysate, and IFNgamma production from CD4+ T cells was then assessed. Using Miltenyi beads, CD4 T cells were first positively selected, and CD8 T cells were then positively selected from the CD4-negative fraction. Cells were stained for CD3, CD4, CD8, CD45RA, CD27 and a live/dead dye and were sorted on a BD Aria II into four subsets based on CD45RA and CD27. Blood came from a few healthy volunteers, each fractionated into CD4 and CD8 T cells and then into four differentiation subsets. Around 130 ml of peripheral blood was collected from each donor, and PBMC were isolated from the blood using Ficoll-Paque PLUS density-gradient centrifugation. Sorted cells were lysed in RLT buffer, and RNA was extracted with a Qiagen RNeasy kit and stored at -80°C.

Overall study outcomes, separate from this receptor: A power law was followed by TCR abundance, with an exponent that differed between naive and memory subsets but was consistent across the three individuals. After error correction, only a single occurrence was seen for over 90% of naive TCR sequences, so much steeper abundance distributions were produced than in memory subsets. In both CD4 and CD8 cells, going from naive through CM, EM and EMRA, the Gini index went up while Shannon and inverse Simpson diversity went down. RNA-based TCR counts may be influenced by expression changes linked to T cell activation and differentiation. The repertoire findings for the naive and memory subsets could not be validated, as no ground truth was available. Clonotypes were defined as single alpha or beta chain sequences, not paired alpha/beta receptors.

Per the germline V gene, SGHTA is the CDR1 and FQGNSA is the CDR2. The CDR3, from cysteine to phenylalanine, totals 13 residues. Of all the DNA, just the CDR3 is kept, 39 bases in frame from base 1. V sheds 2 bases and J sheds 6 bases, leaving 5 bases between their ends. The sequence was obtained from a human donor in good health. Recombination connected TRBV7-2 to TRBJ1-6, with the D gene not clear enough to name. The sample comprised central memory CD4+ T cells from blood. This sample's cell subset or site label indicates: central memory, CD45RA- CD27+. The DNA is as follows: TGTGCCAGCAGCTTATGGGGTAATTCACCCCTCCACTTT. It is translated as CASSLWGNSPLHF.